The 12 T cell receptor beta chains listed next were all sequenced from one sample in a study of blood T cell repertoires in COVID-19. Sequencing used immunoSEQ multiplex PCR; TCRdb keeps in-frame clones, though not all of them. The sample shows some 120,000 clones, more than 75% of them seen only once. Sequenced material: peripheral blood. These receptors all stem from a man aged 55 to 70 with acute or convalescent COVID-19.

The CDR3 here is CASSTGQGSNQPQHF. The CDR3 DNA reads as TGTGCCAGCAGCACGGGACAGGGTAGCAATCAGCCCCAGCATTTT. The chain uses TRBV6-6 and TRBJ1-5; the match to TRBD1 covers 9 bases. Germline lookup yields CDR1 MNHNY and CDR2 SVGAGI (reference sequence). Trimming removed 6 bases from V and 0 bases from J; junction bases left unmatched: 3. There are 15 residues in the CDR3.

The chain carries TRBV7-8 and TRBJ1-1; 8 nucleotides match TRBD1. J gave up 11 bases and V 6 bases, and 8 bases lay outside the gene matches. The germline CDR1 and CDR2 sequences are SGHVS and FQNEAQ. The CDR3 runs 12 residues. CDR3: CASRTTGGRAFF. The CDR3 DNA reads TGTGCCAGCAGGACCACAGGGGGTAGGGCTTTCTTT.

J is TRBJ1-1 and V is TRBV6-5; no reliable D call. This CDR3 spans 13 amino acids. Germline V CDR1 and CDR2: MNHEY, SVGAGI. V was cut by 10 bases and J by 3 bases, with 15 bases left in between. This CDR3 reads CATWYEADTEAFF. As DNA, the CDR3 is TGTGCCACATGGTATGAGGCAGACACTGAAGCTTTCTTT.

The genes are TRBV5-1 and TRBJ2-3; D is unclear. This CDR3 is built from 16 residues. Between the trimmed V and J ends, which lost 0 bases and 2 bases, there was a span of 13 bases. CDR1 and CDR2 (germline): SGHRS, YFSETQ. The CDR3 region has the DNA TGCGCCAGCAGCTTGGACTTATCCATCCCCACAGATACGCAGTATTTT. Translated: CASSLDLSIPTDTQYF.

The chain employs TRBV5-5 and TRBJ1-5; no firm D call. CDR3 length: 12 residues. V lost 3 bases, J lost 9 bases, and 10 bases lay in between. Germline values: CDR1 SGHKS, CDR2 YYEKEE (reference sequence). CDR3 loop: CASSSLSGPQHF. The CDR3 coding sequence is TGTGCCAGCAGCTCCCTCTCGGGGCCCCAGCATTTT.

The chain uses TRBV7-9 and TRBJ2-2; 9 nucleotides line up with TRBD1. The V gene's germline CDR1 is SEHNR and CDR2 FQNEAQ (reference sequence). J lost 4 bases, V lost 3 bases, and 12 bases had no gene match. The CDR3 totals 18 residues. This chain's CDR3 is CASSFPGQGTSGTGELFF. CDR3 DNA: TGTGCCAGCAGCTTTCCGGGACAGGGAACCAGCGGCACCGGGGAGCTGTTTTTT.

This chain links TRBV28 with TRBJ2-7; 12 bases fit TRBD2. Trimming at V came to 4 bases and at J to 3 bases, leaving 7 bases not matched to a gene. The CDR3 is 16 residues long. Germline CDR1 MDHEN, CDR2 SYDVKM. CDR3 in amino acids: CASSSQGTSGFYEQYF. CDR3 bases: TGTGCCAGCAGTTCCCAAGGGACTAGCGGGTTCTACGAGCAGTACTTC. The variable domain in full, with the rest retrieved from reference TRBV28 and TRBJ2-7, is DVKVTQSSRYLVKRTGEKVFLECVQDMDHENMFWYRQDPGLGLRLIYFSYDVKMKEKGDIPEGYSVSREKKERFSLILESASTNQTSMYLCASSSQGTSGFYEQYFGPGTRLTVT.

CDR3 sequence (DNA): TGTGCCATCAGTGAGTCGGGGGGGCCGAACACTGAAGCTTTCTTT. Its protein is CAISESGGPNTEAFF. This chain connects TRBV10-3 to TRBJ1-1, with D possibly being TRBD1 (6 bases). V gave up 0 bases and J gave up 1 base, with 9 bases separating them. Germline V gene sequence: CDR1 ENHRY, CDR2 SYGVKD. The CDR3 runs to 15 residues.

This clone occurred once. V and J are TRBV28 and TRBJ1-5, with no clear D. This CDR3 has 17 amino acids. CDR1 is MDHEN and CDR2 is SYDVKM in the germline V gene. V lost 6 bases to trimming and J lost 0 bases, with 18 bases between them. Written as DNA, the CDR3 is TGTGCCAGCAGCCATTTCGGCAGAAGACTTAGCAATCAGCCCCAGCATTTT. As protein: CASSHFGRRLSNQPQHF.

The V and J genes are TRBV9 and TRBJ2-2, with 8 bases aligning to TRBD1. The CDR3 has 14 amino acids. Trimming at V came to 6 bases and at J to 6 bases, leaving 7 bases not matched to a gene. The germline V gene has CDR1 SGDLS and CDR2 YYNGEE. Written as DNA, the CDR3 is TGTGCCAGCACGCAGGGGGCAGTCCCCGGGGAGCTGTTTTTT. It translates to CASTQGAVPGELFF.

The chain uses TRBV4-3 and TRBJ1-2, with D possibly matching TRBD1 (6 bases). The CDR3 sequence is 16 residues long. Germline loops: CDR1 LGHNA, CDR2 YSLEER. The V end lost 0 bases, the J end lost 8 bases, and 19 bases lay between the germline ends. The CDR3 DNA follows: TGCGCCAGCAGCCAAGATGGGGCAGGGGAAATGGAAGGCTACACCTTC. This codes for CASSQDGAGEMEGYTF.

The V call is TRBV19, the J call TRBJ2-3; D is possibly TRBD2 (6 bases). Trimming cost V 6 bases and J 2 bases, with 9 bases left between them. CDR3 length: 13 residues. Germline-derived CDR1 and CDR2 are LNHDA and SQIVND (reference sequence). The CDR3, as DNA: TGTGCCAGTAGGGGGGAGGCCACAGATACGCAGTATTTT. It is translated as CASRGEATDTQYF.